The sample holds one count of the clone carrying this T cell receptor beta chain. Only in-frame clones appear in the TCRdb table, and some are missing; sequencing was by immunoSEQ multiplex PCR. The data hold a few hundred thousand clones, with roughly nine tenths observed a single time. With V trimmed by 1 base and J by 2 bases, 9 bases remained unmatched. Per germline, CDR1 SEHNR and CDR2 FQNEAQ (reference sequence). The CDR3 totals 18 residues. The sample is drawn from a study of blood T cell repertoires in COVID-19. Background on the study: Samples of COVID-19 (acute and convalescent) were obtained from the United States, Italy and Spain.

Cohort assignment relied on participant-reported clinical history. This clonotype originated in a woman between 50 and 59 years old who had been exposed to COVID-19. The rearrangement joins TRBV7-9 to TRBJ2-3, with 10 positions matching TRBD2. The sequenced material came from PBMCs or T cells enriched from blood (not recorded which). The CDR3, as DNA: TGTGCCAGCAGCTTAGATTGGTCTAGCGGGGGCCTCACAGATACGCAGTATTTT. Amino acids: CASSLDWSSGGLTDTQYF.